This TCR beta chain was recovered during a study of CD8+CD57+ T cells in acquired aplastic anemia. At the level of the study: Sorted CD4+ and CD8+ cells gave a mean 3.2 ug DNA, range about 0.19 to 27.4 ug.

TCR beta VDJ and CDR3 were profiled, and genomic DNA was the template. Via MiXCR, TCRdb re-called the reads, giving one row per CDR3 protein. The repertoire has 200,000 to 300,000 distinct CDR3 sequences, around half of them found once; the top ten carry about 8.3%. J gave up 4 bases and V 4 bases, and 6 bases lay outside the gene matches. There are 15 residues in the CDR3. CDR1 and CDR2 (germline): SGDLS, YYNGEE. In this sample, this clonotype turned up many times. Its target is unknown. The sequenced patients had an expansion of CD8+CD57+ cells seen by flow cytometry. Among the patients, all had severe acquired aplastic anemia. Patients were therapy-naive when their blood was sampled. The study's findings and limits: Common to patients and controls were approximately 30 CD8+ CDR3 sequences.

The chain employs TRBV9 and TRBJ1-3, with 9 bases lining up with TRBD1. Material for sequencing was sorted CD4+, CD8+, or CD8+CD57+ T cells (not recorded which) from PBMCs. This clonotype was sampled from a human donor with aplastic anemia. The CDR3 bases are TGTGCCAGCAGCCCCCAGGACAGGGGCGGAAACACCATATATTTT. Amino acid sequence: CASSPQDRGGNTIYF.